Below are 25 T cell receptor beta chains sequenced from a single sample in a study of cytomegalovirus exposure and HLA in healthy donors. Measured with immunoSEQ multiplex PCR; TCRdb has only the in-frame clones, and not every one. The sample carries roughly 150,000 clones, about four fifths recorded once. Sequenced sample: PBMCs. These receptor sequences come from a man under 40 in good health and CMV-seropositive.

The gene calls are TRBV7-6 and TRBJ2-3; possible D gene TRBD1, 5 bases. Germline values: CDR1 SGHVS, CDR2 FNYEAQ. The CDR3 contains 13 residues. Between the trimmed V and J ends, which lost 5 bases and 3 bases, there was a span of 9 bases. CDR3 nucleotides: TGTGCCAGCAGCGTTAGGGGAACAGATACGCAGTATTTT. It translates to CASSVRGTDTQYF.

This clone turned up a few times. V is TRBV19 and J is TRBJ1-4; 7 bases align to TRBD1. Germline V CDR1 and CDR2: LNHDA, SQIVND (reference sequence). This CDR3 contains 14 residues. V was pared by 9 bases and J by 7 bases, with 11 bases of the junction left unmatched. CDR3 region: CASKGQSFIEKLFF. The CDR3 DNA sequence: TGTGCCAGCAAGGGACAGAGTTTCATTGAAAAACTGTTTTTT.

The gene calls are TRBV5-4 and TRBJ1-5; 7 bases agree with TRBD1. The CDR3 extends over 14 amino acids. Germline V CDR1 and CDR2: SGHNT, YYREEE (reference sequence). V was pared by 4 bases and J by 1 base, with 2 bases of the junction left unmatched. CDR3 amino acids: CASSRDRSNQPQHF. The CDR3 coding sequence is TGTGCCAGCAGCCGGGACAGAAGCAATCAGCCCCAGCATTTT.

This sequence joins TRBV7-2 and TRBJ2-5; no firm D call. The CDR3 runs 15 residues. The V gene's germline CDR1 is SGHTA and CDR2 FQGNSA. The ends were cut back, 1 base at V and 3 bases at J, with 12 bases in the middle. The CDR3 DNA reads as TGTGCCAGCAGCTTAGGTGGCAGTACAAAAGAGACCCAGTACTTC. This encodes CASSLGGSTKETQYF.

The genes are TRBV5-6 and TRBJ2-3, with D tentatively TRBD2 (6 bases). Germline V lookup: CDR1 SGHDT, CDR2 YYEEEE. This CDR3 comprises 17 residues. V was clipped by 0 bases and J by 5 bases, with 19 bases between them. The CDR3 reads CASSLAPYGGDLDTQYF. For the CDR3, the DNA is TGTGCCAGCAGCTTGGCTCCTTACGGGGGAGATTTAGATACGCAGTATTTT. Complete variable domain (other parts from reference TRBV5-6 and TRBJ2-3): DAGVTQSPTHLIKTRGQQVTLRCSPKSGHDTVSWYQQALGQGPQFIFQYYEEEERQRGNFPDRFSGHQFPNYSSELNVNALLLGDSALYLCASSLAPYGGDLDTQYFGPGTRLTVL.

The chain carries TRBV5-4 and TRBJ2-1; 8 positions agree with TRBD2. Germline CDR1 is SGHNT and CDR2 is YYREEE (reference sequence). The CDR3 is 19 residues long. J lost 0 bases, V lost 4 bases, and 15 bases had no gene match. The CDR3 reads CASSPGGRSGSPSYNEQFF. CDR3 nucleotides: TGTGCCAGCAGCCCCGGAGGGAGGAGCGGGAGCCCCTCCTACAATGAGCAGTTCTTC.

This chain links TRBV4-1 with TRBJ1-4; no definite D call. The CDR3 spans 16 residues. Trimming left V 2 bases short and J 5 bases short, with 15 bases between. CDR1 and CDR2 from the germline V gene are MGHRA and YSYEKL. CDR3 nucleotide sequence: TGCGCCAGCAGCCAATCAGAGGGCCTGGGGAATGAAAAACTGTTTTTT. Translation gives CASSQSEGLGNEKLFF.

The V call is TRBV29-1, the J call TRBJ1-1, with a weak D call TRBD1 (5 bases). Germline CDR1 is SQVTM and CDR2 is ANQGSEA. This CDR3 is built from 10 residues. The germline V and J ends were trimmed by 7 bases and 7 bases, with 10 bases remaining between them. CDR3 nucleotide sequence: TGCAGCGCTGGGGGGGTTGAAGCTTTCTTT. Translated, it gives CSAGGVEAFF.

This sequence joins TRBV2 and TRBJ2-3, with 8 bases fitting TRBD1. Germline assignment: CDR1 SNHLY and CDR2 FYNNEI. The trim removed 6 bases at V and 6 bases at J, leaving 8 bases unmatched. The CDR3 sequence is 14 residues long. This chain's CDR3 is CASSSDRASDTQYF. For the CDR3, the DNA is TGTGCCAGCAGCTCGGACAGGGCGAGCGATACGCAGTATTTT. The whole variable domain, filled in from reference TRBV2 and TRBJ2-3, reads EPEVTQTPSHQVTQMGQEVILRCVPISNHLYFYWYRQILGQKVEFLVSFYNNEISEKSEIFDDQFSVERPDGSNFTLKIRSTKLEDSAMYFCASSSDRASDTQYFGPGTRLTVL.

CDR3 sequence reads: CASSLDGGVGYTF. In nucleotides, the CDR3 is TGTGCCAGCAGCTTAGATGGAGGGGTTGGCTACACCTTC. V and J are TRBV7-6 and TRBJ1-2, with D perhaps matching TRBD1 (5 bases). CDR3 size: 13 residues. The germline gives CDR1 SGHVS, CDR2 FNYEAQ. V lost 1 base and J 7 bases, leaving 10 bases between the germline ends.

The V call is TRBV29-1, the J call TRBJ2-5; no definite D call. This CDR3 region has 13 residues. Germline CDR1 and CDR2: SQVTM and ANQGSEA. V gave up 6 bases and J gave up 7 bases, with 18 bases separating them. The CDR3 spells CSVEPAEVVTQYF. Here the CDR3 DNA reads TGCAGCGTCGAACCCGCGGAAGTGGTGACCCAGTACTTC.

The chain combines TRBV6-5 with TRBJ2-7; 7 bases fit TRBD1. The CDR3 loop spans 13 amino acids. Trimming cost V 5 bases and J 4 bases; bases outside gene matches: 5. Per germline, CDR1 MNHEY and CDR2 SVGAGI. CDR3 sequence reads: CASSVGTAYEQYF. In nucleotides, the CDR3 is TGTGCCAGCAGTGTAGGGACAGCGTACGAGCAGTACTTC.

V gene TRBV6-6 combines with J gene TRBJ2-7; D perhaps matches TRBD2 (6 bases). Germline assignment: CDR1 MNHNY and CDR2 SVGAGI (reference sequence). V lost 2 bases and J lost 2, with 13 bases in between. The CDR3 is made up of 15 amino acids. The CDR3 DNA reads TGTGCCAGCAGTTACGAGTTGGAGGGACCCTACGAGCAGTACTTC. Translated: CASSYELEGPYEQYF.

The gene calls are TRBV29-1 and TRBJ1-1; D is unresolved. The germline V gene has CDR1 SQVTM and CDR2 ANQGSEA. Trimming pared 4 bases from V and 4 bases from J, leaving 19 bases between. The CDR3 loop spans 15 amino acids. The CDR3 loop is CSVANGGWDSTEAFF. In DNA form, the CDR3 reads TGCAGCGTTGCTAATGGAGGATGGGATAGCACTGAAGCTTTCTTT.

CDR3 nucleotides: TGTGCCAGCAGCCGCGGCTCGAACACCGGGGAGCTGTTTTTT. This codes for CASSRGSNTGELFF. The chain couples TRBV6-5 to TRBJ2-2; D ambiguous. The CDR3 is 14 residues long. V shed 6 bases and J shed 0 bases, with 8 bases lying between them. Germline V gene data show CDR1 as MNHEY and CDR2 as SVGAGI.

The chain carries TRBV14 and TRBJ1-3, with unresolved D. V was shortened by 3 bases and J by 4 bases, with 13 bases between the two germline ends. CDR3 size: 15 residues. The germline V gene encodes CDR1 SGHDN and CDR2 FVKESK. CDR3 residues: CASSQRRYSGNTIYF. CDR3 sequence (DNA): TGTGCCAGCAGCCAGAGAAGATACAGCGGAAACACCATATATTTT.

This rearrangement joins TRBV18 to TRBJ2-7; 15 nucleotides line up with TRBD2. V lost 2 bases, J lost 0 bases, and 8 bases stayed unmatched. CDR1 and CDR2 from the germline V gene are KGHSH and LQKENI. The CDR3 spans 19 residues. This CDR3 is CASSPGGGLAGGPSYEQYF. The CDR3 DNA reads as TGTGCCAGCTCACCAGGAGGAGGACTAGCGGGAGGGCCCTCCTACGAGCAGTACTTC.

V gene TRBV7-2 combines with J gene TRBJ2-4; D gene uncertain. The ends were cut back, 1 base at V and 7 bases at J, with 5 bases in the middle. From germline, CDR1 is SGHTA and CDR2 FQGNSA. The CDR3 is 12 amino acids. CDR3 nucleotides: TGTGCCAGCAGCTTAGGTCGGAACATTCAGTACTTC. Its translation: CASSLGRNIQYF.

The chain carries TRBV6-6 and TRBJ2-5, with a possible D match to TRBD1 (6 bases). The CDR3 runs 14 residues. Germline CDR1 reads MNHNY; CDR2 reads SVGAGI (reference sequence). The V and J ends lost 0 bases and 4 bases respectively, with 9 bases between them. CDR3 residues: CASSYSIGGETQYF. The CDR3 nucleotides read TGTGCCAGCAGTTACTCGATAGGGGGAGAGACCCAGTACTTC.

This sequence joins TRBV6-5 and TRBJ2-5, with 8 bases matching TRBD1. Unmatched junction bases numbered 6, after V lost 5 bases and J lost 4 bases. CDR1 is MNHEY, CDR2 SVGAGI, per germline. The CDR3 consists of 14 residues. CDR3 DNA sequence: TGTGCCAGCAGTCCGGACAGGGCGGGAGAGACCCAGTACTTC. It encodes CASSPDRAGETQYF.

The gene calls are TRBV7-8 and TRBJ2-7, with D possibly matching TRBD1 (5 bases). The CDR3 extends over 16 amino acids. Trimming cost V 1 base and J 3 bases, with 16 bases left between them. CDR1 is SGHVS and CDR2 is FQNEAQ in the germline V gene. CDR3 region: CASSLGGARGFYEQYF. CDR3 coding DNA: TGTGCCAGCAGCTTAGGTGGGGCTAGGGGTTTCTACGAGCAGTACTTC.

V gene TRBV7-9 combines with J gene TRBJ2-7; 11 bases align to TRBD2. CDR1 and CDR2 from the germline V gene are SEHNR and FQNEAQ (reference sequence). After removal of 5 bases from V and 3 bases from J, the junction contained 9 bases not matched to a gene. This CDR3 region has 16 residues. CDR3 loop: CASSPHTSGSFYEQYF. The CDR3 bases are TGTGCCAGCAGCCCCCATACTAGCGGGAGTTTCTACGAGCAGTACTTC.

The chain carries TRBV11-1 and TRBJ2-7; 11 bases align to TRBD1. The V segment lost 4 bases and the J segment 5 bases; nucleotides outside the gene matches: 7. CDR3 size: 15 residues. Germline V gives CDR1 SGHAT, CDR2 FQDESV (reference sequence). Here the CDR3 reads CASSSGQGAGNEQYF. DNA for the CDR3: TGTGCCAGCAGCTCAGGACAGGGGGCTGGGAACGAGCAGTACTTC.

This chain uses TRBV9 with TRBJ2-1, with TRBD2 matching 11 bases. Germline V gives CDR1 SGDLS, CDR2 YYNGEE. CDR3 length: 15 amino acids. V shed 4 bases and J 2 bases; nucleotides not matched to a gene: 2. CDR3 protein: CASSNSGRAYNEQFF. The CDR3 DNA reads TGTGCCAGCAGCAATAGCGGGAGGGCCTACAATGAGCAGTTCTTC.

The V gene is TRBV9, the J gene TRBJ2-2; TRBD1 matches 8 bases. The CDR3 covers 18 residues. The V gene's germline CDR1 is SGDLS and CDR2 YYNGEE. Trimming at V came to 3 bases and at J to 3 bases, leaving 13 bases not matched to a gene. The DNA of the CDR3 is TGTGCCAGCAGCGCCCCGCAACCAGGACAGGGTTACACCGGGGAGCTGTTTTTT. This translates into CASSAPQPGQGYTGELFF.